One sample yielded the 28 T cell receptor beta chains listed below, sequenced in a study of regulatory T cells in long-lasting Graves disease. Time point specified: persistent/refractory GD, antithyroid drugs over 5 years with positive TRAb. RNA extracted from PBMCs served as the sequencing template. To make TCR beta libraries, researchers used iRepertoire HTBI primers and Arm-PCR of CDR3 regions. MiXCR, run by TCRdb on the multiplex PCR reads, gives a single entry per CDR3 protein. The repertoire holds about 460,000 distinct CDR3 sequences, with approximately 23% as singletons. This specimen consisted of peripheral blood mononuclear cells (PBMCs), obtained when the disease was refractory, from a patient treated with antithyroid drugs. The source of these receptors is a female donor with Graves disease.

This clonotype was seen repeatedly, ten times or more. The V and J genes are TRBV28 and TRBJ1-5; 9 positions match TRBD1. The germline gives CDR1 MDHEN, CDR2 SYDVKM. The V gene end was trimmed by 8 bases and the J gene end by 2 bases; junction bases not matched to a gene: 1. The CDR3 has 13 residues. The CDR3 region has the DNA TGTGCCAGCCGGGACAGGGGCAATCAGCCCCAGCATTTT. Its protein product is CASRDRGNQPQHF.

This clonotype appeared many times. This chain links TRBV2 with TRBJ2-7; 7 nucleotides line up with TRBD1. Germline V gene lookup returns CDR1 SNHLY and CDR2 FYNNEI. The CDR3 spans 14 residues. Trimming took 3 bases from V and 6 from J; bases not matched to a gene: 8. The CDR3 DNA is TGTGCCAGCAGTGAGGGACAGCAGATTGTCGAGCAGTACTTC. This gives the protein CASSEGQQIVEQYF.

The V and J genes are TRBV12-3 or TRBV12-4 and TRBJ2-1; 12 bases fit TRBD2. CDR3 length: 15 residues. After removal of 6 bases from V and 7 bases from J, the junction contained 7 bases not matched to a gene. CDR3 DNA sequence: TGTGCCAGCAGCCCGACTAGCGGGAGTGAGAATGAGCAGTTCTTC. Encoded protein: CASSPTSGSENEQFF.

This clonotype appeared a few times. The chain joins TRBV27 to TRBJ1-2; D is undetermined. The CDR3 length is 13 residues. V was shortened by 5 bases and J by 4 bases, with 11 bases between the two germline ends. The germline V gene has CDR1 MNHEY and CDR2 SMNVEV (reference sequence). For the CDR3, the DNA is TGTGCCAGCAGTCTACATCACTCCTATGGCTACACCTTC. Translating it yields CASSLHHSYGYTF.

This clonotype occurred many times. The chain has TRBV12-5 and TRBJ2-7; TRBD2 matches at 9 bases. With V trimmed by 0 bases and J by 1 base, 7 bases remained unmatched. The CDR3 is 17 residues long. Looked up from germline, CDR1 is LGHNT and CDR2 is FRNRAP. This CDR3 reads CASGLVILAGTSYEQYF. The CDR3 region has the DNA TGTGCTAGTGGTTTGGTTATACTAGCGGGTACTTCCTACGAGCAGTACTTC.

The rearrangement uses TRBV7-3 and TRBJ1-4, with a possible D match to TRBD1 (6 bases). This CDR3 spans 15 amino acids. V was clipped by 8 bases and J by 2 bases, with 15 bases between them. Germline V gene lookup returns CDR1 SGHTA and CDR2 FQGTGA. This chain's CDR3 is CASSGDTRTNEKLFF. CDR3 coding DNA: TGTGCCAGCTCGGGGGACACTCGTACTAATGAAAAACTGTTTTTT.

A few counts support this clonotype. In nucleotides, the CDR3 is TGTGCCTGGAGCCTAGACCTCGTGACCCAGTACTTC. This translates into CAWSLDLVTQYF. This chain uses TRBV30 with TRBJ2-5; D uncertain. Trimming pared 3 bases from V and 7 bases from J, leaving 12 bases between. Germline CDR1 reads GTSNPN; CDR2 reads SVGIG (reference sequence). This CDR3 has 12 amino acids. The variable domain in full, with the rest retrieved from reference TRBV30 and TRBJ2-5, is SQTIHQWPATLVQPVGSPLSLECTVEGTSNPNLYWYRQAAGRGLQLLFYSVGIGQISSEVPQNLSASRPQDRQFILSSKKLLLSDSGFYLCAWSLDLVTQYFGPGTRLLVL.

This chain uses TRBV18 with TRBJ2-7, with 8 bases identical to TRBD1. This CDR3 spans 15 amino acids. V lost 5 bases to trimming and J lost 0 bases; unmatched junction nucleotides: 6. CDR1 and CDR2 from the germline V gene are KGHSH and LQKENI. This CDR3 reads CASSATGETSYEQYF. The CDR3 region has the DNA TGTGCCAGCTCAGCGACAGGGGAAACCTCCTACGAGCAGTACTTC.

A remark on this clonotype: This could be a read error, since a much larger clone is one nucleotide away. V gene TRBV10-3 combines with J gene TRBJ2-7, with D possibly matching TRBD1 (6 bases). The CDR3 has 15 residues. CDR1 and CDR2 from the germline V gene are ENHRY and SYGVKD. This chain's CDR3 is CVISESTGSSYEQYF. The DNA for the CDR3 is TGTGTCATCAGTGAGTCGACAGGAAGCTCCTACGAGCAGTACTTC.

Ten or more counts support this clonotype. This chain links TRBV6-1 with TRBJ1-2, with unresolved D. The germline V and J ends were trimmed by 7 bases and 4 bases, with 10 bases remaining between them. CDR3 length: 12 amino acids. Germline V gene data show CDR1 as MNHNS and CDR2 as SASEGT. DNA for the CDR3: TGTGCCAGCACATACGGAGGCTATGGCTACACCTTC. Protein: CASTYGGYGYTF.

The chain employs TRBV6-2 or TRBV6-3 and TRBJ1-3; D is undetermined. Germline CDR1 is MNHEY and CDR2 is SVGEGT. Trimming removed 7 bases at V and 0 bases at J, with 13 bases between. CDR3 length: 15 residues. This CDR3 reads CASTTDRSSGNTIYF. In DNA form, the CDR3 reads TGTGCCAGCACCACGGACCGGAGCTCTGGAAACACCATATATTTT.

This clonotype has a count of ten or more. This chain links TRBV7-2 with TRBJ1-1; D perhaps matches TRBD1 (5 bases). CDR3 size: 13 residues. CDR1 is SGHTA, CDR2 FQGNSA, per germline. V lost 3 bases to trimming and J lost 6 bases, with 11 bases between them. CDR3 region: CASSFTQAAEAFF. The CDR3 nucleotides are TGTGCCAGCAGCTTTACACAGGCCGCTGAAGCTTTCTTT.

CDR3 sequence: CASSYDGYSNQPQHF. CDR3 in DNA: TGTGCCAGCAGCTACGACGGATATAGCAATCAGCCCCAGCATTTT. The chain has TRBV7-2 and TRBJ1-5; D is uncertain. V lost 4 bases and J 0 bases, leaving 10 bases between the germline ends. Germline values: CDR1 SGHTA, CDR2 FQGNSA. CDR3 length: 15 amino acids.

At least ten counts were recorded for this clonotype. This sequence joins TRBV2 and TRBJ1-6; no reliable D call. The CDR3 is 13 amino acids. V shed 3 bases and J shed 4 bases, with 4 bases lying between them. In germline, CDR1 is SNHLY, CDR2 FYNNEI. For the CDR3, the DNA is TGTGCCAGCAGTGAGTTGTATAATTCACCCCTCCACTTT. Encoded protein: CASSELYNSPLHF. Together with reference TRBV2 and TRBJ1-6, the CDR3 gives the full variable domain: EPEVTQTPSHQVTQMGQEVILRCVPISNHLYFYWYRQILGQKVEFLVSFYNNEISEKSEIFDDQFSVERPDGSNFTLKIRSTKLEDSAMYFCASSELYNSPLHFGNGTRLTVT.

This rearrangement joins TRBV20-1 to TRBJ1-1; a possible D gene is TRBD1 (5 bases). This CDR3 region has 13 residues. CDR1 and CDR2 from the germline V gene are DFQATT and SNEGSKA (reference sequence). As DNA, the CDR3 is TGCACCGGGGTCCGGGGCCCAATTACTGAAGCTTTCTTT. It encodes CTGVRGPITEAFF.

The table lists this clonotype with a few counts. In nucleotides, the CDR3 is TGTGCCAGCAGTGAAGCGGAATGGGGGGCACGGCCTACTAACTATGGCTACACCTTC. Translating it yields CASSEAEWGARPTNYGYTF. This chain joins TRBV6-1 and TRBJ1-2, with a tentative D call TRBD1 (6 bases). Between the trimmed V and J ends, which lost 0 bases and 0 bases, there was a span of 20 bases. Germline V gene data show CDR1 as MNHNS and CDR2 as SASEGT. The CDR3 extends over 19 amino acids.

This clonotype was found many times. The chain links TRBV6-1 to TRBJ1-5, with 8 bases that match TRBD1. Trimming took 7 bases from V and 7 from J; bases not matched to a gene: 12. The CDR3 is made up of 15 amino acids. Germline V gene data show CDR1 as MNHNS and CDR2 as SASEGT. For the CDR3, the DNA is TGTGCCAGCACCTCGGACAGGGCAGAGCGGCAGCCCCAGCATTTT. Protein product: CASTSDRAERQPQHF.

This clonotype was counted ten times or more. The chain's CDR3 is CASSSSNYGYTF. CDR3 nucleotide sequence: TGTGCCAGCAGTAGTTCTAACTATGGCTACACCTTC. This chain links TRBV12-3 or TRBV12-4 with TRBJ1-2; D ambiguous. V was clipped by 5 bases and J by 0 bases, with 4 bases between them. The CDR3 sequence is 12 residues long.

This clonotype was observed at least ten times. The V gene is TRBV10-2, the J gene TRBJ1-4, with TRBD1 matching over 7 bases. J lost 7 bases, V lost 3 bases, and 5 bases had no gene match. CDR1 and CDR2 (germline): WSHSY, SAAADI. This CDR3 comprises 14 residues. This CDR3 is CASSDPGQSEKLFF. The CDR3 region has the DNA TGCGCCAGCAGTGATCCGGGACAGAGTGAAAAACTGTTTTTT.

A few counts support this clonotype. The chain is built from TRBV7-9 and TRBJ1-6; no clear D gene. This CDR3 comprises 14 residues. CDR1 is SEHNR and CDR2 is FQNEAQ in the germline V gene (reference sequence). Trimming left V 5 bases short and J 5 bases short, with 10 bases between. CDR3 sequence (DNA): TGTGCCAGCAGCCCCTCCCGGGATAATTCACCCCTCCACTTT. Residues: CASSPSRDNSPLHF.

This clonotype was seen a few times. The CDR3 here is CASSPVAAKGSYNEQFF. The CDR3 DNA sequence: TGTGCCAGCAGTCCCGTAGCGGCCAAGGGGTCCTACAATGAGCAGTTCTTC. The rearrangement joins TRBV28 to TRBJ2-1; TRBD2 might be the D (6 bases). CDR3 size: 17 residues. The V end was cut by 5 bases, the J end by 1 base, with 18 bases between. Germline CDR1 MDHEN, CDR2 SYDVKM.

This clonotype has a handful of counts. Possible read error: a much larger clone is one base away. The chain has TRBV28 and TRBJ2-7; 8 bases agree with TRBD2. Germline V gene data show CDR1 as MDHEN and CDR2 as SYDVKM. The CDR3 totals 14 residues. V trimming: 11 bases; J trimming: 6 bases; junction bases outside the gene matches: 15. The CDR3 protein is CAGTTGTRYREQYF. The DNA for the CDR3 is TGTGCCGGCACAACCGGGACTAGATATCGCGAGCAGTACTTC.

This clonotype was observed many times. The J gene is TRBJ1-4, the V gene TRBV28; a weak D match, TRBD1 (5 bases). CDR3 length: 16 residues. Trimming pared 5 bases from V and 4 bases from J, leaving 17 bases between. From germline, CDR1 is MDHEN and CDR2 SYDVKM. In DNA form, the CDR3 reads TGTGCCAGCAGTCCGACCTACAGGAGAAATAATGAAAAACTGTTTTTT. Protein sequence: CASSPTYRRNNEKLFF. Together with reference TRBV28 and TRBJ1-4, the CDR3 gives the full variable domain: DVKVTQSSRYLVKRTGEKVFLECVQDMDHENMFWYRQDPGLGLRLIYFSYDVKMKEKGDIPEGYSVSREKKERFSLILESASTNQTSMYLCASSPTYRRNNEKLFFGSGTQLSVL.

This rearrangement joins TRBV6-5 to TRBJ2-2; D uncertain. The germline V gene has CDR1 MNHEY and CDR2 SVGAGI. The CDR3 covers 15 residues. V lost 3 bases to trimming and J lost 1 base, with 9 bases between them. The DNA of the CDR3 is TGTGCCAGCAGTTATGCGACACAGAACACCGGGGAGCTGTTTTTT. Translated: CASSYATQNTGELFF.

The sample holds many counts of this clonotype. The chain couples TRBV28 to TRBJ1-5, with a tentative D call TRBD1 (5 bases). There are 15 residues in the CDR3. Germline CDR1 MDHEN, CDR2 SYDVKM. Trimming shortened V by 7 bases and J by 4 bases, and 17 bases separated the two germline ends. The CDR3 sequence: CASNPDSPLNQPQHF. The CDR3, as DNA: TGTGCCAGCAATCCAGACAGTCCTTTGAATCAGCCCCAGCATTTT.

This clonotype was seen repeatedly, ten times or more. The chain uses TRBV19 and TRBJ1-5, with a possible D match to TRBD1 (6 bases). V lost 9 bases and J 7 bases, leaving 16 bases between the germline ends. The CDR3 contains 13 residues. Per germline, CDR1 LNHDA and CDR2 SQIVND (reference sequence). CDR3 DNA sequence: TGTGCCAGCAGTTCGGGGGGGCAACAGCCCCAGCATTTT. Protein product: CASSSGGQQPQHF.

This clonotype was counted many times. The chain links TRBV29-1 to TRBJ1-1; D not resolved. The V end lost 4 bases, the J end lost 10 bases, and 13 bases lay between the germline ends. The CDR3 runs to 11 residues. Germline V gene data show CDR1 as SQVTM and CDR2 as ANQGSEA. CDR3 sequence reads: CSVVSQFAAFF. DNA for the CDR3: TGCAGCGTTGTATCGCAGTTTGCAGCTTTCTTT.

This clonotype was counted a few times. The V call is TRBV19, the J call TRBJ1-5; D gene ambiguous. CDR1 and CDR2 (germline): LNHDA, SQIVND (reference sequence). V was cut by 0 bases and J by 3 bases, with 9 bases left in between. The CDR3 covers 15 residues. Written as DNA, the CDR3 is TGTGCCAGTAGTATAGATGACCTCATCAATCAGCCCCAGCATTTT. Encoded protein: CASSIDDLINQPQHF. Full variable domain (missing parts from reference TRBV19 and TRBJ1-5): DGGITQSPKYLFRKEGQNVTLSCEQNLNHDAMYWYRQDPGQGLRLIYYSQIVNDFQKGDIAEGYSVSREKKESFPLTVTSAQKNPTAFYLCASSIDDLINQPQHFGDGTRLSIL.